The present T cell receptor (beta chain) was sequenced within a study of T-cell memory formation after mild COVID-19. Each CDR3 protein gets one entry after TCRdb re-called the 5' RACE reads with MiXCR. This sample has around 450,000 distinct CDR3 sequences, with less than 25% found just once. This CDR3 has 14 amino acids. Per the germline V gene, CDR1 is SQVTM and CDR2 is ANQGSEA. Between the trimmed V and J ends, which lost 7 bases and 0 bases, there was a span of 14 bases. The receptor was derived from an adult woman who had mild COVID-19 (a few samples of this study predate the infection). Cell type and time point are not known. Sequenced sample: PBMCs or a T cell subset sorted from them (not recorded which). The chain recombines TRBV29-1 with TRBJ2-3; D might be TRBD1 (6 bases). CDR3 coding DNA: TGCAGCGAGCGACAGGCCGCTAGCACAGATACGCAGTATTTT. Its translation is CSERQAASTDTQYF.